A single sample gave rise to the 26 T cell receptor beta chains below, sequenced in a study of blood T cell repertoires in COVID-19. Profiling relied on immunoSEQ multiplex PCR, and the TCRdb table lists in-frame clones only, not all of them. The table shows 130,000 or so clones, with 85% to 90% occurring only once. Sequenced material: peripheral blood. These receptors were obtained from a middle-aged man with active COVID-19.

This clone was counted a single time. This chain's CDR3 is CASSLSPSTYEQYF. CDR3 in DNA: TGCGCCAGCAGCTTGTCTCCATCTACCTACGAGCAGTACTTC. This rearrangement joins TRBV5-1 to TRBJ2-7; D not certain. The germline CDR1 and CDR2 sequences are SGHRS and YFSETQ. The CDR3 is made up of 14 amino acids. V gave up 1 base and J gave up 2 bases, with 10 bases separating them.

The rearrangement joins TRBV2 to TRBJ2-3, with 8 bases matching TRBD2. Germline V gene lookup returns CDR1 SNHLY and CDR2 FYNNEI. CDR3 length: 13 amino acids. With 7 bases clipped from V and 9 bases from J, the junction kept 9 bases outside the gene matches. The CDR3 DNA follows: TGTGCCAGCATGGGTGAGCGGGGGACCACGCAGTATTTT. Amino acid sequence: CASMGERGTTQYF.

This clone came up once. The J gene is TRBJ2-7, the V gene TRBV14; TRBD2 is a possible D gene (5 bases). This CDR3 is built from 13 residues. The germline gives CDR1 SGHDN, CDR2 FVKESK. Trimming cost V 1 base and J 8 bases, with 12 bases left between them. The CDR3 bases are TGTGCCAGCAGCCAAGGGGTTCGGGGTAAGCAGTACTTC. It specifies CASSQGVRGKQYF.

The gene calls are TRBV4-2 and TRBJ2-3; TRBD2 matches at 11 bases. In germline, CDR1 is LGHNA, CDR2 YNFKEQ. The CDR3 is 16 residues long. V gave up 2 bases and J gave up 8 bases; unmatched junction bases: 9. This CDR3 is CASSQRVLAGGATQYF. The CDR3 DNA follows: TGTGCCAGCAGCCAAAGGGTTCTAGCGGGGGGTGCTACGCAGTATTTT.

CDR3: CASSEGQPRGELFF. The CDR3 DNA reads as TGCGCCAGCAGCGAGGGACAGCCTCGCGGGGAGCTGTTTTTT. The V and J genes are TRBV5-1 and TRBJ2-2, with 7 bases lining up with TRBD1. With V trimmed by 4 bases and J by 7 bases, 7 bases remained unmatched. CDR3 length: 14 residues. CDR1 SGHRS and CDR2 YFSETQ come from the germline V gene. The full variable domain, completed using reference TRBV5-1 and TRBJ2-2, is KAGVTQTPRYLIKTRGQQVTLSCSPISGHRSVSWYQQTPGQGLQFLFEYFSETQRNKGNFPGRFSGRQFSNSRSEMNVSTLELGDSALYLCASSEGQPRGELFFGEGSRLTVL.

Concerning this clone itself: The junction shows a germline mismatch at one end, possibly a read error. Here the CDR3 reads CATSILTTRGNTEAFF. CDR3 in DNA: TGTGCCACTAGTATTTTGACCACCAGGGGTAACACTGAAGCTTTCTTT. The chain is built from TRBV19 and TRBJ1-1, with D perhaps matching TRBD1 (6 bases). Germline-derived CDR1 and CDR2 are LNHDA and SQIVND (reference sequence). The CDR3 is 16 amino acids.

This clone has only one observation. This chain joins TRBV11-2 and TRBJ2-1, with TRBD1 identical over 7 bases. The germline V gene has CDR1 SGHAT and CDR2 FQNNGV. The trim removed 5 bases at V and 9 bases at J, leaving 7 bases unmatched. This CDR3 region has 13 residues. The CDR3 here is CASSPDRAAEQFF. The CDR3 DNA is TGTGCCAGCAGCCCTGACAGGGCGGCTGAGCAGTTCTTC.

The genes are TRBV7-2 and TRBJ1-2; 7 bases are shared with TRBD1. Trimming cost V 1 base and J 8 bases; bases outside gene matches: 7. This CDR3 is built from 14 residues. Per the germline V gene, CDR1 is SGHTA and CDR2 is FQGNSA. DNA of the CDR3: TGTGCCAGCAGCTTAGGAGGGGGCGCGGGGGGCTACACCTTC. Translating it yields CASSLGGGAGGYTF. The full variable domain, its missing parts supplied by reference TRBV7-2 and TRBJ1-2, is GAGVSQSPSNKVTEKGKDVELRCDPISGHTALYWYRQSLGQGLEFLIYFQGNSAPDKSGLPSDRFSAERTGGSVSTLTIQRTQQEDSAVYLCASSLGGGAGGYTFGSGTRLTVV.

This chain connects TRBV30 to TRBJ1-4; the match to TRBD1 covers 7 bases. V shed 3 bases and J 8 bases; nucleotides not matched to a gene: 12. The CDR3 is 15 amino acids. Germline V CDR1 and CDR2: GTSNPN, SVGIG (reference sequence). CDR3 bases: TGTGCCTGGAGCCCGATGACAGGGCGGTGGGAAAAACTGTTTTTT. It translates to CAWSPMTGRWEKLFF.

The CDR3 sequence is CASSTQRTRGTDTQYF. Written as DNA, the CDR3 is TGTGCCAGTAGTACACAAAGGACTAGGGGCACAGATACGCAGTATTTT. The chain employs TRBV19 and TRBJ2-3; 7 nucleotides match TRBD2. The CDR3 extends over 16 amino acids. The V gene's germline CDR1 is LNHDA and CDR2 SQIVND (reference sequence). After removal of 4 bases from V and 1 base from J, the junction contained 8 bases not matched to a gene.

This chain connects TRBV6-5 to TRBJ1-2; 8 nucleotides line up with TRBD1. The CDR3 loop spans 13 amino acids. The germline CDR1 and CDR2 sequences are MNHEY and SVGAGI. With V trimmed by 5 bases and J by 5 bases, 4 bases remained unmatched. Written as DNA, the CDR3 is TGTGCCAGCAGTCCAGGGGGCGATTATGGCTACACCTTC. It codes for CASSPGGDYGYTF.

The chain links TRBV7-3 to TRBJ2-2; D perhaps matches TRBD1 (5 bases). Per germline, CDR1 SGHTA and CDR2 FQGTGA. The CDR3 consists of 14 residues. Between the trimmed V and J ends, which lost 6 bases and 3 bases, there was a span of 11 bases. In DNA, the CDR3 is TGTGCCAGCAGGCAGGGTATCGACACCGGGGAGCTGTTTTTT. Its protein is CASRQGIDTGELFF.

The rearrangement joins TRBV3-1 (or the pseudogene TRBV3-2) to TRBJ1-5; D remains ambiguous. The CDR3 has 15 residues. The V and J ends lost 0 bases and 6 bases respectively, with 12 bases between them. The germline gives CDR1 LGHDT, CDR2 YNNKEL (reference sequence). In DNA, the CDR3 is TGTGCCAGCAGCCAAGAAAACCGGGTCCTTCAGCCCCAGCATTTT. Translating gives CASSQENRVLQPQHF.

The gene calls are TRBV18 and TRBJ2-3; 12 nucleotides align to TRBD2. J lost 9 bases, V lost 2 bases, and 3 bases had no gene match. This CDR3 comprises 14 residues. CDR1 is KGHSH, CDR2 LQKENI, per germline. Here the CDR3 reads CASSPSTSGGTQYF. The CDR3 DNA reads TGTGCCAGCTCACCATCTACTAGCGGGGGGACGCAGTATTTT.

This rearrangement joins TRBV2 to TRBJ1-2, with a tentative D call TRBD1 (6 bases). V lost 6 bases, J lost 6 bases, and 17 bases lay in between. The CDR3 totals 14 residues. Germline lookup yields CDR1 SNHLY and CDR2 FYNNEI. CDR3 DNA sequence: TGTGCCAGCAGAGTTGGGACATTGTTGGATGGCTACACCTTC. Its translation: CASRVGTLLDGYTF.

The genes are TRBV18 and TRBJ2-2; TRBD1 is a possible D gene (6 bases). This CDR3 spans 13 amino acids. Germline loops: CDR1 KGHSH, CDR2 LQKENI. V was pared by 1 base and J by 6 bases, with 6 bases between. CDR3 bases: TGTGCCAGCTCACCACGGGGGCCCGGGGAGCTGTTTTTT. Residues: CASSPRGPGELFF.

The genes are TRBV11-2 and TRBJ2-2, with 10 bases aligning to TRBD1. The CDR3 runs to 14 residues. Trimming cost V 4 bases and J 5 bases; bases outside gene matches: 1. The V gene's germline CDR1 is SGHAT and CDR2 FQNNGV. CDR3 in amino acids: CASSWTGGTGELFF. The CDR3, as DNA: TGTGCCAGCAGCTGGACAGGGGGAACCGGGGAGCTGTTTTTT.

CDR3 residues: CASSLRGSSNEQFF. CDR3 sequence (DNA): TGTGCCAGCAGCCTGCGGGGGTCGAGCAATGAGCAGTTCTTC. The rearrangement links TRBV3-1 (or the pseudogene TRBV3-2) to TRBJ2-1; 7 bases match TRBD2. V was clipped by 4 bases and J by 6 bases; unmatched bases: 6. CDR1 is LGHDT, CDR2 YNNKEL, per germline (reference sequence). This CDR3 is 14 amino acids long.

The chain is built from TRBV6-5 and TRBJ1-2; D might be TRBD1 (6 bases). The CDR3 has 15 amino acids. Germline V gene data show CDR1 as MNHEY and CDR2 as SVGAGI. V was shortened by 8 bases and J by 0 bases, with 16 bases between the two germline ends. Written as DNA, the CDR3 is TGTGCCAGCCGACCCAGGGGCGATACTAACTATGGCTACACCTTC. Translation gives CASRPRGDTNYGYTF.

This rearrangement joins TRBV28 to TRBJ1-1, with D hard to call. Germline V gives CDR1 MDHEN, CDR2 SYDVKM. V gave up 7 bases and J gave up 1 base, with 13 bases separating them. The CDR3 extends over 14 amino acids. As DNA, the CDR3 is TGTGCCAGCACCCCCGCGTCTGCGAACACTGAAGCTTTCTTT. It yields the protein CASTPASANTEAFF.

This clone was picked up one time. The J gene is TRBJ2-5, the V gene TRBV7-2, with 11 bases aligning to TRBD2. CDR1 is SGHTA and CDR2 is FQGNSA in the germline V gene. The CDR3 is 19 residues long. V was pared by 4 bases and J by 4 bases, with 17 bases of the junction left unmatched. CDR3 residues: CASSSRVSGGVGRIETQYF. For the CDR3, the DNA is TGTGCCAGCAGCTCCAGGGTTAGCGGGGGGGTTGGGCGAATAGAGACCCAGTACTTC. The full variable domain, in which reference TRBV7-2 and TRBJ2-5 provide the parts outside the CDR3, is GAGVSQSPSNKVTEKGKDVELRCDPISGHTALYWYRQSLGQGLEFLIYFQGNSAPDKSGLPSDRFSAERTGGSVSTLTIQRTQQEDSAVYLCASSSRVSGGVGRIETQYFGPGTRLLVL.

This clone was seen once. The V and J genes are TRBV5-3 and TRBJ2-7, with 11 bases fitting TRBD1. TRBV5-3 is treated as an ORF (open reading frame) with a function not yet certain. This CDR3 comprises 19 residues. The junction had 16 bases not matched to a gene; V was cut back by 0 bases and J by 5 bases. CDR3 protein: CARSLVRDRGAGILNEQYF. In DNA, the CDR3 is TGTGCCAGAAGCTTGGTTAGGGACAGGGGGGCAGGGATTTTAAACGAGCAGTACTTC.

The CDR3 here is CASGPAHEAFF. The CDR3 DNA sequence: TGTGCCAGCGGGCCAGCCCATGAAGCTTTCTTT. V gene TRBV6-5 combines with J gene TRBJ1-1; no firm D call. The CDR3 has 11 residues. With 8 bases removed from V and 7 bases from J, the gap between germline ends came to 11 bases. CDR1 is MNHEY, CDR2 SVGAGI, per germline.

The chain combines TRBV5-1 with TRBJ1-3; D possibly corresponds to TRBD1 (5 bases). V was clipped by 0 bases and J by 4 bases, with 11 bases between them. The CDR3 runs 15 residues. The germline gives CDR1 SGHRS, CDR2 YFSETQ. DNA of the CDR3: TGCGCCAGCAGCTTGGCGGGGGGTGCAGGAAACACCATATATTTT. This translates into CASSLAGGAGNTIYF.

This clone was detected a few times. CDR3 residues: CASSARTGYTDTQYF. The CDR3 nucleotides read TGTGCCAGCAGCGCGAGGACAGGCTACACAGATACGCAGTATTTT. The chain is built from TRBV7-2 and TRBJ2-3; 7 nucleotides agree with TRBD1. V was pared by 5 bases and J by 2 bases, with 7 bases of the junction left unmatched. Germline CDR1 reads SGHTA; CDR2 reads FQGNSA. The CDR3 has 15 amino acids.

The chain employs TRBV25-1 and TRBJ2-7; D is perhaps TRBD2 (7 bases). This CDR3 comprises 13 residues. The germline V gene encodes CDR1 MGHDK and CDR2 SYGVNS. V lost 5 bases and J 9 bases, leaving 17 bases between the germline ends. The CDR3 protein is CASSFGGGGGQYF. CDR3 nucleotide sequence: TGTGCCAGCAGTTTTGGGGGGGGCGGAGGGCAGTACTTC.